This T cell receptor beta chain was obtained from a study of T-cell reconstitution after alpha-beta-depleted transplantation in children. By sample share, this clonotype is medium-sized. CDR3 length: 15 amino acids. Trimming took 2 bases from V and 4 from J; bases not matched to a gene: 6. Germline-derived CDR1 and CDR2 are MNHEY and SMNVEV (reference sequence). This sample's TCRbeta library carried unique molecular identifier barcodes. TCRdb redid the calling of the PCR reads with MiXCR, one entry per CDR3 protein. The sample holds around 17,000 distinct CDR3 sequences, around 5.8% seen once. The rearrangement uses TRBV27 and TRBJ2-5; TRBD1 aligns across 8 bases. The sample in question was PBMCs, obtained before TCRalphabeta/CD19-depleted stem cell transplant. The source is a boy between 10 and 17 years old with acute lymphoblastic leukemia, due to receive a stem cell transplant. The CDR3 DNA is TGTGCCAGCAGTTTAGAGACAGGGGAGATAGAGACCCAGTACTTC. Its protein product is CASSLETGEIETQYF.